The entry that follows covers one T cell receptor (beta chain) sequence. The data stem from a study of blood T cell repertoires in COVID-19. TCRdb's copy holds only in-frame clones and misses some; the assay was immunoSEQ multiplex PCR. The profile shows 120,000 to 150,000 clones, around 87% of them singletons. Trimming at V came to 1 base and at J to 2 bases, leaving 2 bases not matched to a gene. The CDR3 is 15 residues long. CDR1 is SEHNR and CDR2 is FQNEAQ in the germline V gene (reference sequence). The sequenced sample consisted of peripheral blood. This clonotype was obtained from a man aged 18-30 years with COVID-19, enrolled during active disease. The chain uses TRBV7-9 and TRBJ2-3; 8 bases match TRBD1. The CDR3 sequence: CASSLGTGTTDTQYF. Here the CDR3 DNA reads TGTGCCAGCAGCTTAGGGACAGGGACCACAGATACGCAGTATTTT.